The entry that follows covers one T cell receptor beta chain sequence. The antigen is unknown. The sample originates from a study of T cell responses to AZD1222 COVID-19 vaccine. Study outcomes and limitations: After the peak T cell response, and only then, were repertoires sampled. As reported, nearly half of all spike-specific TCRs target variant regions that are unmutated. Most donors were white British, females outnumbered males, and clonal diversity was possibly underestimated.

Measured with immunoSEQ multiplex PCR; TCRdb has only the in-frame clones, and not every one. The profile shows more than 95,000 clones, about 93% of them singletons. Germline lookup yields CDR1 SGDLS and CDR2 YYNGEE. Trimming stripped 0 bases from V and 4 bases from J, with 7 bases between. The CDR3 length is 13 residues. This rearrangement joins TRBV9 to TRBJ1-1; D call uncertain. The sequence derives from an adult in good health. Sequenced material: peripheral blood, taken on day 0 of AZD1222 vaccination. The CDR3, as DNA: TGTGCCAGCAGCGTAGCTCTGACCACTGAAGCTTTCTTT. It yields the protein CASSVALTTEAFF.